These T cell receptor beta chains were read from a single sample in a study of blood T cell repertoires in COVID-19. Generated by immunoSEQ multiplex PCR, the TCRdb table keeps only in-frame clones and is missing some. The sample carries around 300,000 clones, 83% recorded once. Sequenced input: peripheral blood. The receptors here all came from a woman aged 45-60 years who had recovered from COVID-19. Both conserved end residues are part of each CDR3. The D gene is left open where the match is weak. The size entry is marked missing in some rows and otherwise reads once, few, many or a size class.

abundance: .; j_gene: TRBJ2-6; d_gene: .; v_gene: TRBV3-1/TRBV3-2; CDR3aa: CASSQPTVSGANVLTF; CDR3nt: TGTGCCAGCAGCCAACCCACAGTCTCTGGGGCCAACGTCCTGACTTTC
abundance: .; j_gene: TRBJ2-7; d_gene: TRBD2; v_gene: TRBV5-4; CDR3aa: CASSLRASGSSEQYF; CDR3nt: TGTGCCAGCAGCTTGAGGGCTAGCGGGAGTTCGGAGCAGTACTTC
abundance: .; j_gene: TRBJ1-4; d_gene: TRBD1; v_gene: TRBV5-1; CDR3aa: CASRLGGQRGEKLFF; CDR3nt: TGCGCCAGCAGACTTGGGGGACAGAGAGGTGAAAAACTGTTTTTT
abundance: .; j_gene: TRBJ1-2; d_gene: .; v_gene: TRBV18; CDR3aa: CASSQRTAGNSNYGYTF; CDR3nt: TGTGCCAGCTCACAAAGGACAGCAGGAAATTCTAACTATGGCTACACCTTC
abundance: .; j_gene: TRBJ2-1; d_gene: .; v_gene: TRBV28; CDR3aa: CASSSPGGGTYNEQFF; CDR3nt: TGTGCCAGCAGTTCCCCCGGTGGAGGGACCTACAATGAGCAGTTCTTC
abundance: .; j_gene: TRBJ2-7; d_gene: TRBD1; v_gene: TRBV28; CDR3aa: CASSLQGARDEQYF; CDR3nt: TGTGCCAGCAGTCTACAGGGGGCTCGGGACGAGCAGTACTTC
abundance: .; j_gene: TRBJ1-1; d_gene: .; v_gene: TRBV18; CDR3aa: CASSPPGMPNTEAFF; CDR3nt: TGTGCCAGCTCACCACCGGGCATGCCGAACACTGAAGCTTTCTTT
abundance: .; j_gene: TRBJ1-4; d_gene: .; v_gene: TRBV19; CDR3aa: CASSIGGEKLFF; CDR3nt: TGTGCCAGTAGTATAGGTGGCGAAAAACTGTTTTTT
abundance: .; j_gene: TRBJ1-4; d_gene: TRBD1; v_gene: TRBV30; CDR3aa: CAWTTGGNEKLFF; CDR3nt: TGTGCCTGGACGACAGGGGGCAATGAAAAACTGTTTTTT
abundance: .; j_gene: TRBJ2-5; d_gene: .; v_gene: TRBV28; CDR3aa: CASSFGPESIETQYF; CDR3nt: TGTGCCAGCAGTTTCGGTCCGGAGAGTATAGAGACCCAGTACTTC
abundance: few; j_gene: TRBJ1-1; d_gene: TRBD1; v_gene: TRBV7-9; CDR3aa: CASSRRRDRTEAFF; CDR3nt: TGTGCCAGCAGCCGCCGGAGGGACAGGACTGAAGCTTTCTTT
abundance: .; j_gene: TRBJ2-7; d_gene: .; v_gene: TRBV30; CDR3aa: CAWSHSYEQYF; CDR3nt: TGTGCCTGGAGTCATTCCTACGAGCAGTACTTC
abundance: .; j_gene: TRBJ1-4; d_gene: .; v_gene: TRBV25-1; CDR3aa: CASSTSQVIAGIKEKLFF; CDR3nt: TGTGCCAGCAGTACCTCCCAGGTAATCGCAGGGATAAAGGAAAAACTGTTTTTT
abundance: .; j_gene: TRBJ1-1; d_gene: .; v_gene: TRBV12-3/TRBV12-4; CDR3aa: CASTGRMNTEAFF; CDR3nt: TGTGCCAGCACAGGCAGGATGAACACTGAAGCTTTCTTT
abundance: .; j_gene: TRBJ1-1; d_gene: TRBD1; v_gene: TRBV25-1; CDR3aa: CASSESGGLRTFF; CDR3nt: TGTGCCAGCAGTGAATCAGGGGGCCTTAGAACTTTCTTT
abundance: .; j_gene: TRBJ2-1; d_gene: TRBD2; v_gene: TRBV10-3; CDR3aa: CAISQGLAGDPRSYNEQFF; CDR3nt: TGTGCCATCAGCCAGGGACTAGCGGGAGACCCCCGCTCCTACAATGAGCAGTTCTTC
abundance: few; j_gene: TRBJ1-4; d_gene: .; v_gene: TRBV7-9; CDR3aa: CASSQNQQGGLFF; CDR3nt: TGTGCCAGCAGCCAGAACCAACAGGGAGGGCTGTTTTTT
abundance: .; j_gene: TRBJ1-1; d_gene: .; v_gene: TRBV10-3; CDR3aa: CASTGSGTEAFF; CDR3nt: TGTGCCTCGACAGGTTCGGGCACTGAAGCTTTCTTT
abundance: .; j_gene: TRBJ2-2; d_gene: TRBD2; v_gene: TRBV9; CDR3aa: CASSVSGRAPGELFF; CDR3nt: TGTGCCAGCAGCGTTAGCGGGAGGGCCCCCGGGGAGCTGTTTTTT
abundance: .; j_gene: TRBJ2-7; d_gene: .; v_gene: TRBV28; CDR3aa: CASSPGSLGTPYYEQYF; CDR3nt: TGTGCCAGCAGTCCCGGCAGTTTAGGGACTCCCTACTACGAGCAGTACTTC
abundance: .; j_gene: TRBJ2-3; d_gene: TRBD2; v_gene: TRBV19; CDR3aa: CASSPLGLAGGLDTQYF; CDR3nt: TGTGCCAGTAGTCCCCTGGGACTAGCGGGAGGGTTAGATACGCAGTATTTT
abundance: .; j_gene: TRBJ2-7; d_gene: TRBD1; v_gene: TRBV7-2; CDR3aa: CASSLKWDSYEQYF; CDR3nt: TGTGCCAGCAGCTTAAAGTGGGACAGCTACGAGCAGTACTTC
abundance: once; j_gene: TRBJ1-5; d_gene: .; v_gene: TRBV27; CDR3aa: CASSASLGVNQPQHF; CDR3nt: TGTGCCAGCAGTGCGTCTCTGGGAGTGAATCAGCCCCAGCATTTT
abundance: .; j_gene: TRBJ1-1; d_gene: .; v_gene: TRBV27; CDR3aa: CATWAAGSNTEAFF; CDR3nt: TGTGCCACTTGGGCAGCGGGGTCGAACACTGAAGCTTTCTTT
abundance: .; j_gene: TRBJ2-7; d_gene: .; v_gene: TRBV4-3; CDR3aa: CASSQDTDLAYEQYF; CDR3nt: TGCGCCAGCAGCCAAGATACAGACCTCGCCTACGAGCAGTACTTC
abundance: .; j_gene: TRBJ2-3; d_gene: TRBD2; v_gene: TRBV7-2; CDR3aa: CASSLGWSGGATDTQYF; CDR3nt: TGTGCCAGCAGCTTAGGGTGGAGCGGGGGGGCAACAGATACGCAGTATTTT
abundance: .; j_gene: TRBJ2-5; d_gene: .; v_gene: TRBV12-3/TRBV12-4; CDR3aa: CASSTLGGTQYF; CDR3nt: TGTGCCAGCAGTACCCTCGGTGGGACCCAGTACTTC
abundance: .; j_gene: TRBJ2-1; d_gene: .; v_gene: TRBV5-1; CDR3aa: CASSGGTATYNEQFF; CDR3nt: TGCGCCAGCAGCGGGGGGACTGCAACTTACAATGAGCAGTTCTTC
abundance: .; j_gene: TRBJ1-1; d_gene: TRBD1; v_gene: TRBV7-3; CDR3aa: CASSLTGGRTEAFF; CDR3nt: TGTGCCAGCAGCTTAACAGGGGGCAGGACTGAAGCTTTCTTT
abundance: .; j_gene: TRBJ2-2; d_gene: .; v_gene: TRBV5-1; CDR3aa: CASSPDRLGTGELFF; CDR3nt: TGCGCCAGCAGCCCTGACAGGTTGGGGACCGGGGAGCTGTTTTTT
abundance: few; j_gene: TRBJ1-6; d_gene: .; v_gene: TRBV2; CDR3aa: CASRGQYNSPLHF; CDR3nt: TGTGCCAGCCGAGGACAGTATAATTCACCCCTCCACTTT
abundance: once; j_gene: TRBJ1-5; d_gene: TRBD1; v_gene: TRBV28; CDR3aa: CASVGGGQPQHF; CDR3nt: TGTGCCAGCGTAGGAGGGGGCCAGCCCCAGCATTTT
abundance: once; j_gene: TRBJ2-1; d_gene: .; v_gene: TRBV19; CDR3aa: CASSPRQTPPHNEQFF; CDR3nt: TGTGCCAGTAGTCCACGACAAACCCCACCACACAATGAGCAGTTCTTC
abundance: .; j_gene: TRBJ1-6; d_gene: .; v_gene: TRBV21-1; CDR3aa: CASSKAQAGSSSSYNSPLHF; CDR3nt: TGTGCCAGCAGCAAGGCTCAAGCGGGCAGTTCGAGCTCCTATAATTCACCCCTCCACTTT
abundance: .; j_gene: TRBJ2-7; d_gene: TRBD2; v_gene: TRBV7-2; CDR3aa: CASSPAGGYYYEQYF; CDR3nt: TGTGCCAGCAGCCCCGCGGGGGGTTATTACTACGAGCAGTACTTC
abundance: .; j_gene: TRBJ2-3; d_gene: TRBD1; v_gene: TRBV4-3; CDR3aa: CASRPRTGGTDTQYF; CDR3nt: TGCGCCAGCAGGCCGAGGACAGGGGGCACAGATACGCAGTATTTT
abundance: .; j_gene: TRBJ2-1; d_gene: TRBD2; v_gene: TRBV7-6; CDR3aa: CASSLAVPASGRILNNEQFF; CDR3nt: TGTGCCAGCAGCTTAGCGGTTCCGGCTAGCGGGAGGATTTTGAACAATGAGCAGTTCTTC
abundance: .; j_gene: TRBJ1-3; d_gene: TRBD1; v_gene: TRBV6-2/TRBV6-3; CDR3aa: CASSYPRLTGGRNTIYF; CDR3nt: TGTGCCAGCAGTTACCCGCGGCTGACAGGGGGAAGAAACACCATATATTTT
abundance: .; j_gene: TRBJ2-5; d_gene: TRBD2; v_gene: TRBV25-1; CDR3aa: CASSKGLGRQETQYF; CDR3nt: TGTGCCAGCAGTAAGGGACTAGGAAGACAAGAGACCCAGTACTTC
abundance: once; j_gene: TRBJ2-2; d_gene: TRBD1; v_gene: TRBV18; CDR3aa: CASSPRDRTNTGELFF; CDR3nt: TGTGCCAGCTCACCACGGGACAGAACCAACACCGGGGAGCTGTTTTTT
abundance: .; j_gene: TRBJ1-1; d_gene: TRBD1; v_gene: TRBV28; CDR3aa: CASSPDRWTEAFF; CDR3nt: TGTGCCAGCAGTCCGGACAGGTGGACTGAAGCTTTCTTT
abundance: .; j_gene: TRBJ1-1; d_gene: .; v_gene: TRBV7-2; CDR3aa: CASRPPGVGTEAFF; CDR3nt: TGTGCCAGCAGACCACCCGGGGTTGGGACTGAAGCTTTCTTT
abundance: .; j_gene: TRBJ1-6; d_gene: .; v_gene: TRBV28; CDR3aa: CASSLGPSPLHF; CDR3nt: TGTGCCAGCAGTTTAGGGCCTTCACCCCTCCACTTT
abundance: .; j_gene: TRBJ2-7; d_gene: TRBD1; v_gene: TRBV7-2; CDR3aa: CASSSTGGRTYEQYF; CDR3nt: TGTGCCAGCAGCTCGACAGGGGGAAGGACCTACGAGCAGTACTTC
abundance: .; j_gene: TRBJ2-1; d_gene: TRBD2; v_gene: TRBV7-2; CDR3aa: CASSSSGLAGVEQFF; CDR3nt: TGTGCCAGCAGCTCTAGTGGGCTAGCGGGAGTCGAGCAGTTCTTC
abundance: .; j_gene: TRBJ2-5; d_gene: .; v_gene: TRBV11-1; CDR3aa: CASSSGETQYF; CDR3nt: TGTGCCAGCAGCTCGGGTGAGACCCAGTACTTC
abundance: once; j_gene: TRBJ2-7; d_gene: TRBD2; v_gene: TRBV19; CDR3aa: CASSIDSLAGVGQYF; CDR3nt: TGTGCCAGTAGTATAGATTCACTAGCGGGAGTCGGGCAGTACTTC